The rows below give T cell receptor beta chains drawn from one sample of a study of blood T cell repertoires in COVID-19. Repertoires were generated with immunoSEQ multiplex PCR, while TCRdb's copy carries only in-frame clones and drops some. The sample shows some 50,000 clones, about nine tenths of them seen only once. Specimen: peripheral blood. The receptors come from a woman of 80 years or more with COVID-19, enrolled during active disease. The CDR3 runs from the conserved cysteine through the conserved F or W. Fields, in order: clone size, D gene, V gene, J gene, CDR3 DNA, CDR3 protein. A D gene is named only where the DNA matches it firmly. Clone size is not always given. Where it is, it says once, few, many or a class for expanded clones.

size: .; D: .; V: TRBV6-5; J: TRBJ1-1; DNA: TGTGCCAGCAGACGGGCGGGCGGGGAGAACACTGAAGCTTTCTTT; CDR3: CASRRAGGENTEAFF
size: .; D: .; V: TRBV15; J: TRBJ2-2; DNA: TGTGCCACCAGCAGAGGGAGCCTGGGGGGCACCGGGGAGCTGTTTTTT; CDR3: CATSRGSLGGTGELFF
size: once; D: .; V: TRBV2; J: TRBJ1-1; DNA: TGTGCCAGCAGTGAAAGCCGGTCCGGGAACACTGAAGCTTTCTTT; CDR3: CASSESRSGNTEAFF
size: .; D: .; V: TRBV11-2; J: TRBJ1-6; DNA: TGTGCCAGCAGCCCCCGCTCCTATAATTCACCCCTCCACTTT; CDR3: CASSPRSYNSPLHF
size: .; D: TRBD1; V: TRBV5-1; J: TRBJ1-5; DNA: TGCGCCAGCAGCTTTAGGACAGGGGTCAAATATAGCAATCAGCCCCAGCATTTT; CDR3: CASSFRTGVKYSNQPQHF
size: once; D: .; V: TRBV19; J: TRBJ1-1; DNA: TGTGCCAGTAGCTTCCTACGGGGGGCTGAAGCTTTCTTT; CDR3: CASSFLRGAEAFF
size: .; D: TRBD2; V: TRBV19; J: TRBJ2-1; DNA: TGTGCCAGTAGTATACCTAGCGGGGGGAGGAAGAATGAGCAGTTCTTC; CDR3: CASSIPSGGRKNEQFF
size: once; D: .; V: TRBV5-1; J: TRBJ2-3; DNA: TGCGCCAGCAGCTTGGCAGGTATACCTTCGTCAGATACGCAGTATTTT; CDR3: CASSLAGIPSSDTQYF
size: .; D: .; V: TRBV6-6; J: TRBJ2-7; DNA: TGTGCCAGCAGCCCTCTTAGCCGCCTCGGCGAGCAGTACTTC; CDR3: CASSPLSRLGEQYF
size: .; D: .; V: TRBV29-1; J: TRBJ1-2; DNA: TGCAGCGTTGAATCCGGTCCCTACGGCTACACCTTC; CDR3: CSVESGPYGYTF
size: .; D: TRBD2; V: TRBV6-6; J: TRBJ2-1; DNA: TGTGCCAGCAGGGTAGCGGGGGCGTACAATGAGCAGTTCTTC; CDR3: CASRVAGAYNEQFF
size: .; D: TRBD1; V: TRBV28; J: TRBJ1-5; DNA: TGTGCCAGCAGTACGACAGGGTTCAATCAGCCCCAGCATTTT; CDR3: CASSTTGFNQPQHF
size: .; D: .; V: TRBV2; J: TRBJ2-7; DNA: TGTGCCAGCGACGGAACCTCCATGGCAGGGATCTACGAGCAGTACTTC; CDR3: CASDGTSMAGIYEQYF
size: .; D: .; V: TRBV24-1; J: TRBJ2-7; DNA: TGTGCCACCAGTGCGGGGGGCGTATCCAGGAACGAGCAGTACTTC; CDR3: CATSAGGVSRNEQYF
size: .; D: .; V: TRBV19; J: TRBJ1-1; DNA: TGTGCCAGTAGTTACCGAGCCGAAGCTTTCTTT; CDR3: CASSYRAEAFF
size: .; D: .; V: TRBV21-1; J: TRBJ1-3; DNA: TGTGCCAGCAGCACCCGGGTGGAGGGGTACACCATATATTTT; CDR3: CASSTRVEGYTIYF
size: .; D: TRBD1; V: TRBV19; J: TRBJ1-5; DNA: TGTGCCTCTTCCCCCGGGACAGGGTATCAGCCCCAGCATTTT; CDR3: CASSPGTGYQPQHF
size: .; D: TRBD1; V: TRBV19; J: TRBJ1-2; DNA: TGTGCCAGTAGTGTAACAGGGGTCGGCTACACCTTC; CDR3: CASSVTGVGYTF
size: .; D: .; V: TRBV27; J: TRBJ1-5; DNA: TGTGCCAGCAGAGGGGGCAATCAGCCCCAGCATTTT; CDR3: CASRGGNQPQHF
size: .; D: .; V: TRBV11-1; J: TRBJ2-1; DNA: TGTGCCAGCAGCCAGGGGAATGAGCAGTTCTTC; CDR3: CASSQGNEQFF
size: .; D: .; V: TRBV24-1; J: TRBJ2-3; DNA: TGTGCCACCAGTGCAACCGGTACGCAGTATTTT; CDR3: CATSATGTQYF
size: .; D: TRBD1; V: TRBV6-5; J: TRBJ1-1; DNA: TGTGCCAGCAGGGAGGTGGGACAGTTCGGAGCTTTCTTT; CDR3: CASREVGQFGAFF
size: .; D: TRBD1; V: TRBV19; J: TRBJ1-5; DNA: TGTGCCAGTAGTATCGGGACAGTCCGTTATAGCAATCAGCCCCAGCATTTT; CDR3: CASSIGTVRYSNQPQHF
size: once; D: TRBD2; V: TRBV5-4; J: TRBJ2-3; DNA: TGTGCCAGCAGCTTGGCCTTGTCTAGCGGGTCCCAAGATACGCAGTATTTT; CDR3: CASSLALSSGSQDTQYF
size: once; D: TRBD1; V: TRBV3-1/TRBV3-2; J: TRBJ1-1; DNA: TGTGCCAGCAGCCAAGGCCAGGGGGGTACTGAAGCTTTCTTT; CDR3: CASSQGQGGTEAFF
size: .; D: .; V: TRBV5-4; J: TRBJ1-4; DNA: TGTGCCAGCAGCTTTCGACAGGCTGGAGATGAAAAACTGTTTTTT; CDR3: CASSFRQAGDEKLFF
size: few; D: .; V: TRBV7-3; J: TRBJ2-5; DNA: TGTGCCAGCAGCTTATTGACTAGACAAGAGACCCAGTACTTC; CDR3: CASSLLTRQETQYF